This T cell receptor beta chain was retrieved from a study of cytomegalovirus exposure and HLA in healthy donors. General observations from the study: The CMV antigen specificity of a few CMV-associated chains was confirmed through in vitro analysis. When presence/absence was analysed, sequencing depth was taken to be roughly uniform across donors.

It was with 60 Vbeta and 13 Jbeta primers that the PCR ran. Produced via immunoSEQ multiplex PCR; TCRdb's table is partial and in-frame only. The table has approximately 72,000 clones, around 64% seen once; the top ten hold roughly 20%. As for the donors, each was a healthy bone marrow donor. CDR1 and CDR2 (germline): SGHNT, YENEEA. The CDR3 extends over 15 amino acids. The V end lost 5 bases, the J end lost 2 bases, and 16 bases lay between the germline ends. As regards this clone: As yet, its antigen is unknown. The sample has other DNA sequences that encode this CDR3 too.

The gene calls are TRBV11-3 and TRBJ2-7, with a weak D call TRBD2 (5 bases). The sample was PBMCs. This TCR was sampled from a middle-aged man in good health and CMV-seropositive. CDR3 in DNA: TGTGCCAGCAGCCAGAAGCGGAAGAGGGCCTACGAGCAGTACTTC. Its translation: CASSQKRKRAYEQYF.